These 32 T cell receptor beta chains were sequenced from one sample in a study of breast tumors, draining lymph nodes, adjacent tissues. Axillary draining lymph nodes of breast cancer patients supplied the node samples. Via MiXCR, TCRdb re-called the multiplex PCR reads, giving one row per CDR3 protein. The repertoire includes about 300,000 distinct CDR3 sequences, around 30% of them detected once, and more than 1% sits in the top ten. Sequenced sample: axillary lymph node tissue. These receptors originate from a female donor with breast cancer. Some clones in this sample may be carry-over from other donors' samples.

As to this clonotype: A single base separates this from a much larger clone, so it may be a read error. The gene calls are TRBV11-3 and TRBJ2-1; 7 bases align to TRBD1. The CDR3 has 13 residues. Germline CDR1 reads SGHNT; CDR2 reads YENEEA. CDR3 coding DNA: TGTACCAGCAGACAACGACAGGGCAGTGAGCAGTTCTTC. Translating gives CTSRQRQGSEQFF.

The chain employs TRBV18 and TRBJ2-5; TRBD1 or TRBD2 may be the D gene (6 bases each). The V gene's germline CDR1 is KGHSH and CDR2 LQKENI. V dropped 4 bases and J dropped 2 bases, with 35 bases sitting between them. The CDR3 is 22 amino acids. The CDR3 here is CASSRTVSPMGWTGARQETQYF. DNA for the CDR3: TGTGCCAGCTCACGGACCGTTAGTCCCATGGGGTGGACGGGGGCGAGGCAAGAGACCCAGTACTTC.

This clonotype was detected ten times or more. This chain uses TRBV6-6 with TRBJ2-1; possibly TRBD1 or TRBD2 for D (7 bases each). The germline V gene has CDR1 MNHNY and CDR2 SVGAGI (reference sequence). The CDR3 is made up of 19 amino acids. V was trimmed by 5 bases and J by 6 bases, leaving 29 bases between them. This chain's CDR3 is CASSHLTGIGGATVNEQFF. In DNA, the CDR3 is TGTGCCAGCAGTCACTTGACAGGGATTGGGGGGGCAACCGTCAATGAGCAGTTCTTC.

The chain recombines TRBV5-1 with TRBJ2-6; D is perhaps TRBD2 (6 bases). This CDR3 contains 15 residues. Trimming pared 7 bases from V and 2 bases from J, leaving 13 bases between. From germline, CDR1 is SGHRS and CDR2 YFSETQ. CDR3 sequence: CASRYGEAGANVLTF. The CDR3 coding sequence is TGCGCCAGCCGTTACGGGGAGGCTGGGGCCAACGTCCTGACTTTC. The variable domain in full, completed from reference TRBV5-1 and TRBJ2-6, reads KAGVTQTPRYLIKTRGQQVTLSCSPISGHRSVSWYQQTPGQGLQFLFEYFSETQRNKGNFPGRFSGRQFSNSRSEMNVSTLELGDSALYLCASRYGEAGANVLTFGAGSRLTVL.

This clonotype showed up many times. V usage is TRBV12-3 or TRBV12-4 and J usage is TRBJ2-3, with 8 bases fitting TRBD2. The CDR3 totals 15 residues. Germline trimming cut 3 bases from V and 2 bases from J; bases unmatched to any gene: 4. The chain's CDR3 is CASSLLAGYTDTQYF. In DNA, the CDR3 is TGTGCCAGCAGTTTGTTAGCGGGGTACACAGATACGCAGTATTTT.

V usage is TRBV5-1 and J usage is TRBJ1-5; D remains unclear. V lost 3 bases, J lost 8 bases, and 15 bases lay in between. The CDR3 runs to 14 residues. Germline V gives CDR1 SGHRS, CDR2 YFSETQ. CDR3 loop: CASSYGAGNEPQHF. CDR3 in DNA: TGCGCCAGCAGCTACGGTGCAGGAAATGAGCCCCAGCATTTT. Full variable domain (outside the CDR3, taken from reference TRBV5-1 and TRBJ1-5): KAGVTQTPRYLIKTRGQQVTLSCSPISGHRSVSWYQQTPGQGLQFLFEYFSETQRNKGNFPGRFSGRQFSNSRSEMNVSTLELGDSALYLCASSYGAGNEPQHFGDGTRLSIL.

In this sample, this clonotype turned up many times. This chain links TRBV20-1 with TRBJ2-5; 12 nucleotides match TRBD2. Per the germline V gene, CDR1 is DFQATT and CDR2 is SNEGSKA (reference sequence). Trimming at V came to 6 bases and at J to 9 bases, leaving 8 bases not matched to a gene. This CDR3 region has 13 residues. The CDR3 loop reads CSAGASGRGSQYF. In DNA form, the CDR3 reads TGCAGTGCGGGGGCTAGCGGGAGGGGGTCCCAGTACTTC.

This clonotype came up many times. The chain combines TRBV4-3 with TRBJ2-3; TRBD2 might be the D (6 bases). This CDR3 is 15 amino acids long. Between the trimmed V and J ends, which lost 1 base and 5 bases, there was a span of 13 bases. Germline values: CDR1 LGHNA, CDR2 YSLEER. CDR3 amino acids: CASSQGIGRRDTQYF. CDR3 DNA: TGCGCCAGCAGCCAAGGAATCGGGAGAAGAGATACGCAGTATTTT.

This clonotype appeared a few times. The chain is built from TRBV9 and TRBJ2-5; 11 nucleotides agree with TRBD1. Germline values: CDR1 SGDLS, CDR2 YYNGEE. After removal of 0 bases from V and 0 bases from J, the junction contained 4 bases not matched to a gene. The CDR3 contains 17 residues. The CDR3 reads CASSVDGDRGYQETQYF. The CDR3 nucleotides are TGTGCCAGCAGCGTAGATGGGGACAGGGGGTACCAAGAGACCCAGTACTTC.

About this clonotype: One base away lies a much larger clone, so this may be a sequencing read error. This sequence joins TRBV11-2 and TRBJ2-1; 10 bases align to TRBD2. CDR1 SGHAT and CDR2 FQNNGV come from the germline V gene. This CDR3 spans 14 amino acids. The trim removed 1 base at V and 8 bases at J, leaving 2 bases unmatched. CDR3 sequence: CASSLATSGYEQFF. CDR3 bases: TGTGCCAGCAGCTTAGCGACTAGCGGGTATGAGCAGTTCTTC.

Here the CDR3 reads CASSLIGGTSGIGDTQYF. DNA for the CDR3: TGTGCCAGCAGCTTAATCGGGGGGACTAGCGGGATTGGAGATACGCAGTATTTT. This sequence joins TRBV7-6 and TRBJ2-3; TRBD2 matches 13 bases. J was trimmed by 5 bases and V by 2 bases; bases with no gene match: 10. Looked up from germline, CDR1 is SGHVS and CDR2 is FNYEAQ. The CDR3 runs 18 residues.

This clonotype was seen at least ten times. The V and J genes are TRBV20-1 and TRBJ2-5, with D maybe TRBD2 (5 bases). The germline gives CDR1 DFQATT, CDR2 SNEGSKA (reference sequence). The CDR3 is 14 residues long. Trimming took 4 bases from V and 5 from J, leaving 17 bases between them. CDR3 sequence: CSATLGGGSETQYF. Written as DNA, the CDR3 is TGCAGTGCTACCTTAGGTGGCGGGTCTGAGACCCAGTACTTC.

This clonotype was seen ten or more times. CDR3 bases: TGTGCCAGCAGCTTGGGGGGGGCCTGGAGCACAGATACGCAGTATTTT. Translated: CASSLGGAWSTDTQYF. The chain has TRBV5-8 and TRBJ2-3; D tentatively reads TRBD1 or TRBD2 (6 bases each). From germline, CDR1 is SGHTS and CDR2 YDEGEE. This CDR3 spans 16 amino acids. Trimming cost V 0 bases and J 0 bases, with 11 bases left between them.

This clonotype has at least ten counts. The rearrangement joins TRBV5-1 to TRBJ1-2; D is unclear. Trimming removed 0 bases from V and 2 bases from J, with 8 bases in between. Germline V gene sequence: CDR1 SGHRS, CDR2 YFSETQ. The CDR3 is 14 amino acids. The DNA for the CDR3 is TGCGCCAGCAGCTTGGCCGACCCCAACTATGGCTACACCTTC. This translates into CASSLADPNYGYTF.

The sample holds a few counts of this clonotype. A much larger clone is a single base away; this may be a read error. This chain connects TRBV6-7 to TRBJ1-6; D might be TRBD1 (6 bases). TRBV6-7 carries the ORF label, with uncertain function. V lost 5 bases, J lost 7 bases, and 18 bases lay in between. The CDR3 consists of 16 residues. In nucleotides, the CDR3 is TGTGCCAGCAGTAACCCCACCCGTGGACAGAATTCACCCCTCCACTTT. It is translated as CASSNPTRGQNSPLHF.

This clonotype was detected many times. The chain has TRBV7-9 and TRBJ2-1; perhaps TRBD1 as D (6 bases). V lost 2 bases to trimming and J lost 7 bases, with 15 bases between them. The CDR3 runs 15 residues. Looked up from germline, CDR1 is SEHNR and CDR2 is FQNEAQ (reference sequence). The CDR3 sequence is CASSLSQGFLNEQFF. The CDR3 DNA is TGTGCCAGCAGCTTATCCCAGGGGTTTCTTAATGAGCAGTTCTTC.

The sample holds a few counts of this clonotype. This chain links TRBV30 with TRBJ2-1; perhaps TRBD2 as D (5 bases). This CDR3 contains 14 residues. Germline V CDR1 and CDR2: GTSNPN, SVGIG (reference sequence). Trimming removed 2 bases from V and 2 bases from J, with 10 bases in between. The CDR3 DNA reads as TGTGCCTGGAGTTACGGACTGACCTACAATGAGCAGTTCTTC. It encodes CAWSYGLTYNEQFF.

This clonotype was seen many times. The chain employs TRBV2 and TRBJ2-1; D is unresolved. CDR3 length: 13 residues. V gave up 3 bases and J gave up 7 bases, with 10 bases separating them. From germline, CDR1 is SNHLY and CDR2 FYNNEI. Here the CDR3 reads CASSDTLRNEQFF. In nucleotides, the CDR3 is TGTGCCAGCAGTGATACGCTCCGGAATGAGCAGTTCTTC.

This clonotype has a handful of counts. The chain uses TRBV4-2 and TRBJ1-2; D may be TRBD1 (5 bases). The CDR3 consists of 16 residues. Germline V gene data show CDR1 as LGHNA and CDR2 as YNFKEQ. V was trimmed by 1 base and J by 5 bases, leaving 17 bases between them. The CDR3 coding sequence is TGTGCCAGCAGCCAAGGCGGGGCCGCCGTCAGGTATGGCTACACCTTC. Amino acid sequence: CASSQGGAAVRYGYTF.

This chain uses TRBV15 with TRBJ1-1; 11 positions match TRBD1. V shed 1 base, J shed 4 bases, and the junction held 5 bases outside the gene matches. The CDR3 contains 16 residues. The V gene's germline CDR1 is LNHNV and CDR2 YYDKDF (reference sequence). The CDR3 DNA sequence: TGTGCCACCAGCAGAGCCGGGACAGGGGGTTTCACTGAAGCTTTCTTT. As protein: CATSRAGTGGFTEAFF.

There are many counts of this clonotype. V is TRBV4-3 and J is TRBJ2-7; 7 positions agree with TRBD1. Germline values: CDR1 LGHNA, CDR2 YSLEER. Trimming cost V 4 bases and J 0 bases; bases outside gene matches: 3. The CDR3 has 14 residues. The CDR3 protein is CASSRDSGSYEQYF. CDR3 in DNA: TGCGCCAGCAGCCGGGACAGTGGCTCCTACGAGCAGTACTTC.

This clonotype came up many times. The rearrangement links TRBV11-2 to TRBJ2-1; 9 nucleotides agree with TRBD2. This CDR3 spans 15 amino acids. V lost 2 bases, J lost 6 bases, and 5 bases stayed unmatched. Germline CDR1 reads SGHAT; CDR2 reads FQNNGV. The CDR3 sequence is CASSLMAGGFNEQFF. CDR3 nucleotide sequence: TGTGCCAGCAGCTTAATGGCGGGAGGGTTCAATGAGCAGTTCTTC.

This clonotype was seen ten or more times. The chain carries TRBV20-1 and TRBJ2-3, with 11 bases fitting TRBD1. V lost 6 bases and J lost 4; bases outside the gene matches: 9. CDR1 is DFQATT and CDR2 is SNEGSKA in the germline V gene (reference sequence). The CDR3 is 15 residues long. CDR3 DNA: TGCAGTGCCAATCCGGGACAGGGGGTAGCAGATACGCAGTATTTT. Amino acid sequence: CSANPGQGVADTQYF.

On this clonotype itself: A much more abundant neighbour one base away suggests this may be a read error. This chain uses TRBV10-3 with TRBJ2-7; 11 nucleotides match TRBD1. The CDR3 has 14 amino acids. Per the germline V gene, CDR1 is ENHRY and CDR2 is SYGVKD. V shed 5 bases and J 3 bases; nucleotides not matched to a gene: 3. This CDR3 is CAISPGTGGYEQYF. CDR3 bases: TGTGCCATCAGTCCCGGGACAGGGGGCTACGAGCAGTACTTC.

This clonotype has a single count. With a much larger clone just one base away, this may be a read error. The V and J genes are TRBV9 and TRBJ2-1; TRBD2 aligns across 8 bases. Looked up from germline, CDR1 is SGDLS and CDR2 is YYNGEE. This CDR3 is 19 amino acids long. CDR3 protein: CASSVALAGLGSGGDEQSF. Written as DNA, the CDR3 is TGTGCCAGCAGCGTAGCTCTTGCGGGACTAGGGTCGGGAGGCGATGAGCAGTCCTTC.

In its sample, this clonotype was seen once. The J gene is TRBJ2-1, the V gene TRBV5-4; 14 bases match TRBD2. CDR3 length: 17 amino acids. V was clipped by 4 bases and J by 4 bases; unmatched bases: 7. Germline assignment: CDR1 SGHNT and CDR2 YYREEE (reference sequence). The CDR3 DNA is TGTGCCAGCAGCACCGGGACTAGCGGGAGTAGATACAATGAGCAGTTCTTC. Translated: CASSTGTSGSRYNEQFF.

With regard to this clonotype: A much larger clone lies one base from this, so it may be a read error. V and J are TRBV7-9 and TRBJ1-5; D is ambiguous. The CDR3 contains 14 residues. CDR1 and CDR2 (germline): SEHNR, FQNEAQ (reference sequence). The V end lost 9 bases, the J end lost 3 bases, and 15 bases lay between the germline ends. CDR3: CASRSFGVNQPQHF. DNA for the CDR3: TGTGCCAGTCGTAGCTTTGGGGTCAATCAGCCCCAGCATTTT.

By share, this clonotype counts as medium-sized. As DNA, the CDR3 is TGCAGCGTCAAGTCGGGGGCCAACGTCCTGACTTTC. Amino acid sequence: CSVKSGANVLTF. This chain links TRBV29-1 with TRBJ2-6, with D unclear. The germline CDR1 and CDR2 sequences are SQVTM and ANQGSEA. CDR3 length equals 12 residues. The V and J ends lost 6 bases and 4 bases respectively, with 7 bases between them. The full variable domain, in which reference TRBV29-1 and TRBJ2-6 provide the parts outside the CDR3, is SAVISQKPSRDICQRGTSLTIQCQVDSQVTMMFWYRQQPGQSLTLIATANQGSEATYESGFVIDKFPISRPNLTFSTLTVSNMSPEDSSIYLCSVKSGANVLTFGAGSRLTVL.

This clonotype is a singleton in its sample. Possible read error: a much larger clone is one base away. Likely a read error: the CDR3 ends without its conserved phenylalanine or tryptophan. This chain joins TRBV11-2 and TRBJ2-5; a possible D gene is TRBD2 (6 bases). V was clipped by 5 bases and J by 3 bases, with 19 bases between them. This CDR3 spans 16 amino acids. Germline-derived CDR1 and CDR2 are SGHAT and FQNNGV. DNA for the CDR3: TGTGCCAGCAGCCCTCCCCGGGTATTAGCGGAAGAGACCCAGTACCTC. It yields the protein CASSPPRVLAEETQYL.

Turning to this clonotype: With a much larger clone just one base away, this may be a read error. The chain uses TRBV25-1 and TRBJ2-4; the D is unclear. CDR1 MGHDK and CDR2 SYGVNS come from the germline V gene. CDR3 size: 11 residues. The CDR3, as DNA: TGTGCCAGCAGTGAGAAAAGCATTCAGTACTTC. Translated: CASSEKSIQYF.

This clonotype appeared a few times. The chain joins TRBV5-6 to TRBJ2-5; 7 bases map to TRBD1. The CDR3 runs to 15 residues. V was pared by 0 bases and J by 1 base, with 3 bases of the junction left unmatched. Germline loops: CDR1 SGHDT, CDR2 YYEEEE. The DNA for the CDR3 is TGTGCCAGCAGCTTGGTGACAGGGCCCCAAGAGACCCAGTACTTC. It yields the protein CASSLVTGPQETQYF.

The table lists this clonotype with a few counts. This chain connects TRBV6-5 to TRBJ2-1, with 10 bases lining up with TRBD2. The J segment lost 8 bases and the V segment lost 5 bases, leaving 12 bases of the junction unmatched. Germline V lookup: CDR1 MNHEY, CDR2 SVGAGI. The CDR3 loop spans 16 amino acids. In DNA, the CDR3 is TGTGCCAGCAGTCACGTCGCTAGCGGGAGAGGGGATGAGCAGTTCTTC. The encoded protein is CASSHVASGRGDEQFF.